These T cell receptor beta chains were read from a single sample in a study of identical twins. TCRdb re-derived calls from the 5' RACE reads in MiXCR, one entry per CDR3 protein. The sample yields about 720,000 distinct CDR3 sequences, over 8.5% seen once. These data also featured in a second study, about yellow fever vaccine responses in identical twins.

Sequenced: PBMCs. These receptor sequences come from a woman in her late teens or twenties in good health. Both conserved end residues are part of each CDR3. D genes are given only for firm matches. Rows give clone size only sometimes, using once, few, many, or a class for an expanded clone.

TRBD2,TRBJ2-2,-,TRBV20-1,CSAARLAGGTGELFF,TGCAGTGCTGCCCGACTAGCGGGGGGGACCGGGGAGCTGTTTTTT
TRBD1,TRBJ2-3,few,TRBV15,CATSREQGYIDTQYF,TGTGCCACCAGCAGAGAACAGGGGTATATAGATACGCAGTATTTT
-,TRBJ1-4,few,TRBV28,CASGRSEEKLFF,TGTGCCAGCGGGCGGAGCGAAGAAAAACTGTTTTTT
-,TRBJ1-2,few,TRBV7-2,CASSLETVYGYTF,TGTGCCAGCAGCTTAGAGACCGTCTATGGCTACACCTTC
-,TRBJ2-3,-,TRBV2,CASSKGDTDTQYF,TGTGCCAGCAGTAAGGGGGACACAGATACGCAGTATTTT
-,TRBJ2-3,many,TRBV5-1,CASSLNSFTDTQYF,TGCGCCAGCAGCTTGAACAGCTTCACAGATACGCAGTATTTT
TRBD1,TRBJ2-5,-,TRBV10-1,CASSEFIGTEETQYF,TGCGCCAGCAGTGAGTTTATAGGGACAGAAGAGACCCAGTACTTC
-,TRBJ2-1,few,TRBV4-2,CASSPTLHNEQFF,TGTGCCAGCAGCCCGACTCTTCACAATGAGCAGTTCTTC
-,TRBJ1-2,many,TRBV11-2,CASSPRTGNYGYTF,TGTGCCAGCAGCCCTAGGACGGGAAACTATGGCTACACCTTC
-,TRBJ2-2,many,TRBV5-5,CASSLGTSNTGELFF,TGTGCCAGCAGCTTAGGGACATCGAACACCGGGGAGCTGTTTTTT
TRBD1,TRBJ2-7,few,TRBV7-9,CASSGDRAPYYEQYF,TGTGCCAGCAGCGGCGACAGGGCCCCTTACTACGAGCAGTACTTC
-,TRBJ2-7,many,TRBV7-2,CASSLSSSVYEQYF,TGTGCCAGCAGCTTATCTTCATCCGTCTACGAGCAGTACTTC
TRBD1,TRBJ1-6,few,TRBV20-1,CSARQDRGNSPLHF,TGCAGTGCTAGACAGGACAGGGGTAATTCACCCCTCCACTTT
TRBD1,TRBJ1-2,many,TRBV5-6,CASSLSGTGVSVRYGYTF,TGTGCCAGCAGCCTTTCCGGGACAGGGGTATCTGTGCGCTATGGCTACACCTTC
TRBD2,TRBJ2-7,few,TRBV11-2,CASSRQRAGGSYEQYF,TGTGCCAGCAGCCGACAGAGAGCGGGAGGGTCCTACGAGCAGTACTTC
-,TRBJ1-6,few,TRBV6-1,CASSTLQGRSPLHF,TGTGCCAGCAGTACATTACAGGGACGTTCACCCCTCCACTTT
TRBD1,TRBJ1-3,many,TRBV20-1,CSARSTGVGDTIYF,TGCAGTGCTAGAAGTACAGGGGTTGGGGACACCATATATTTT
TRBD2,TRBJ2-7,many,TRBV10-3,CAISEFSGGYEQYF,TGTGCCATCAGTGAGTTCAGCGGGGGCTACGAGCAGTACTTC
TRBD2,TRBJ2-7,many,TRBV6-2/TRBV6-3,CASSYYRLAGAAEQYF,TGTGCCAGCAGTTACTACCGACTAGCGGGAGCCGCGGAGCAGTACTTC
-,TRBJ2-2,-,TRBV6-2/TRBV6-3,CASSTGPFRGTGELFF,TGTGCCAGCAGCACGGGACCCTTCCGGGGCACCGGGGAGCTGTTTTTT
-,TRBJ2-5,many,TRBV9,CASSVEGNQETQYF,TGTGCCAGCAGCGTAGAAGGGAACCAAGAGACCCAGTACTTC
-,TRBJ2-3,few,TRBV5-4,CASSAGSGTQSDTQYF,TGTGCCAGCAGCGCGGGATCCGGGACCCAAAGCGATACGCAGTATTTT
-,TRBJ2-7,few,TRBV6-1,CASSRQGGVGEQYF,TGTGCCAGCAGCCGCCAGGGGGGGGTGGGGGAGCAGTACTTC
-,TRBJ2-7,-,TRBV10-3,CAISSGTASYEQYF,TGTGCCATCAGTTCCGGGACGGCATCCTACGAGCAGTACTTC
-,TRBJ2-7,few,TRBV6-5,CASSYWAVGTPNYEQYF,TGTGCCAGCAGTTATTGGGCGGTAGGGACACCCAACTACGAGCAGTACTTC
TRBD1,TRBJ2-6,few,TRBV4-3,CASSAQGAGANVLTF,TGCGCCAGCAGCGCCCAGGGGGCTGGGGCCAACGTCCTGACTTTC
-,TRBJ1-5,many,TRBV6-1,CASSERRYQPQHF,TGTGCCAGCAGTGAACGCCGATATCAGCCCCAGCATTTT
-,TRBJ2-7,-,TRBV20-1,CRALPRSPDPTLRPYEQYF,TGCAGGGCTTTGCCCCGGTCCCCAGATCCGACTCTTCGACCCTACGAGCAGTACTTC
-,TRBJ2-6,-,TRBV5-1,CASSLSGTRSGANVLTF,TGCGCCAGCAGCTTGTCAGGGACACGCTCTGGGGCCAACGTCCTGACTTTC
-,TRBJ2-5,-,TRBV2,CASSEAVGWIQGQRETQYF,TGTGCCAGCAGTGAAGCCGTAGGATGGATCCAGGGTCAGCGAGAGACCCAGTACTTC
TRBD1,TRBJ1-1,-,TRBV20-1,CSARQGSYVNTEAFF,TGCAGTGCCAGACAGGGGAGTTACGTGAACACTGAAGCTTTCTTT
-,TRBJ2-2,few,TRBV9,CASSVVSGNTGELFF,TGTGCCAGCAGCGTAGTAAGCGGGAACACCGGGGAGCTGTTTTTT
-,TRBJ1-5,-,TRBV12-3/TRBV12-4,CASSLPRQPQHF,TGTGCCAGCAGTTTGCCCCGACAGCCCCAGCATTTT
TRBD1,TRBJ2-7,-,TRBV28,CASSFHRDRKPHNEQYF,TGTGCCAGCAGTTTCCACCGGGACAGGAAACCCCATAACGAGCAGTACTTC
-,TRBJ2-3,few,TRBV7-2,CASRAPRGRGNTQYF,TGTGCCAGCAGAGCTCCACGGGGGCGCGGGAATACGCAGTATTTT
TRBD1,TRBJ2-7,-,TRBV29-1,CSVAQGAMNEQYF,TGCAGCGTTGCCCAGGGGGCAATGAACGAGCAGTACTTC
-,TRBJ2-1,-,TRBV6-6,CASDGGLDNEQFF,TGTGCCAGCGACGGGGGGCTTGACAATGAGCAGTTCTTC
TRBD1,TRBJ2-3,few,TRBV4-2,CASSQGDRGGTDTQYF,TGTGCCAGCAGCCAAGGGGACAGGGGAGGCACAGATACGCAGTATTTT
-,TRBJ2-7,-,TRBV3-1,CASSQDTGTWSYEQYF,TGTGCCAGCAGCCAAGATACGGGGACCTGGTCCTACGAGCAGTACTTC
-,TRBJ2-7,-,TRBV7-9,CASSQGPSATSYEQYF,TGTGCCAGCAGTCAGGGTCCGAGCGCGACCTCCTACGAGCAGTACTTC
-,TRBJ2-6,-,TRBV9,CASSVEAARSVLTF,TGTGCCAGCAGCGTAGAGGCAGCCCGGAGCGTCCTGACTTTC
-,TRBJ2-3,many,TRBV5-1,CASSLVITDTQYF,TGCGCCAGCAGCTTGGTCATTACAGATACGCAGTATTTT